The 27 T cell receptor beta chains given below trace back to one sample, sequenced in a study of somatic mutations in cytotoxic T cells in rheumatoid arthritis. Profiling relied on immunoSEQ multiplex PCR, and the TCRdb table lists in-frame clones only, not all of them. The sample contains some 17,000 clones, about 77% of which appear only once. Input material: CD8+ T cells sorted from blood. The receptors stem from an adult with rheumatoid arthritis.

V gene TRBV5-5 combines with J gene TRBJ1-1; D is unclear. The CDR3 is made up of 15 amino acids. The germline gives CDR1 SGHKS, CDR2 YYEKEE (reference sequence). Trimming removed 0 bases at V and 1 base at J, with 10 bases between. The CDR3 region is CASSLVWLANTEAFF. CDR3 bases: TGTGCCAGCAGCTTGGTTTGGCTCGCGAACACTGAAGCTTTCTTT. Based on the CDR3 plus reference TRBV5-5 and TRBJ1-1, the full variable domain is DAGVTQSPTHLIKTRGQQVTLRCSPISGHKSVSWYQQVLGQGPQFIFQYYEKEERGRGNFPDRFSARQFPNYSSELNVNALLLGDSALYLCASSLVWLANTEAFFGQGTRLTVV.

The rearrangement links TRBV4-1 to TRBJ1-5, with D hard to call. V lost 1 base and J 11 bases, leaving 18 bases between the germline ends. The CDR3 runs 15 residues. Germline CDR1 and CDR2: MGHRA and YSYEKL. Written as DNA, the CDR3 is TGCGCCAGCAGCCAAGGCACCTTGGGCAGCTGGGCCCAGCATTTT. As protein: CASSQGTLGSWAQHF.

This clone appeared once. The rearrangement uses TRBV7-2 and TRBJ1-2; 9 nucleotides line up with TRBD1. CDR3 size: 15 residues. Germline V gives CDR1 SGHTA, CDR2 FQGNSA. J gave up 6 bases and V 4 bases, and 9 bases lay outside the gene matches. The CDR3 sequence: CASSYTGGASDGYTF. CDR3 bases: TGTGCCAGCAGCTACACAGGGGGCGCCTCGGATGGCTACACCTTC.

The genes are TRBV10-2 and TRBJ2-5; D is ambiguous. The V and J ends lost 6 bases and 0 bases respectively, with 11 bases between them. CDR1 WSHSY and CDR2 SAAADI come from the germline V gene. The CDR3 is made up of 14 amino acids. The chain's CDR3 is CASRAPAYQETQYF. The DNA for the CDR3 is TGCGCCAGCAGGGCCCCTGCGTACCAAGAGACCCAGTACTTC.

The J gene is TRBJ1-1, the V gene TRBV28; no clear D gene. In germline, CDR1 is MDHEN, CDR2 SYDVKM. This CDR3 contains 12 residues. Trimming removed 5 bases from V and 7 bases from J, with 11 bases in between. The CDR3 region is CASSLSFIEAFF. CDR3 in DNA: TGTGCCAGCAGTCTCAGTTTTATTGAAGCTTTCTTT.

The chain is built from TRBV11-3 and TRBJ2-1; tentatively, D is TRBD2 (6 bases). The CDR3 is 16 amino acids. Looked up from germline, CDR1 is SGHNT and CDR2 is YENEEA. The V gene lost 0 bases and the J gene lost 0 bases, with 9 bases spanning the gap. The CDR3 sequence: CASSLDGGTSYNEQFF. The CDR3 bases are TGTGCCAGCAGCTTAGACGGCGGGACCTCCTACAATGAGCAGTTCTTC.

This sequence joins TRBV2 and TRBJ1-5; possibly TRBD1 for D (6 bases). The germline V gene encodes CDR1 SNHLY and CDR2 FYNNEI. The ends were cut back, 4 bases at V and 6 bases at J, with 10 bases in the middle. There are 13 residues in the CDR3. CDR3 coding DNA: TGTGCCAGCAGTGGGGGGGGCCTTCAGCCCCAGCATTTT. This codes for CASSGGGLQPQHF.

This chain links TRBV7-8 with TRBJ1-2, with 8 positions matching TRBD1. The CDR3 has 17 residues. Germline loops: CDR1 SGHVS, CDR2 FQNEAQ. The V segment lost 0 bases and the J segment 6 bases; nucleotides outside the gene matches: 12. CDR3 DNA sequence: TGTGCCAGCAGCTTAGCGTGGGGGGACAGGTCAAGGGATGGCTACACCTTC. This codes for CASSLAWGDRSRDGYTF.

The chain couples TRBV6-5 to TRBJ1-3; tentatively, D is TRBD1 (5 bases). V shed 5 bases and J shed 4 bases, with 9 bases lying between them. The CDR3 totals 13 residues. Germline V gives CDR1 MNHEY, CDR2 SVGAGI. DNA for the CDR3: TGTGCCAGCAGTGACAGAGACGGAAACACCATATATTTT. Translating gives CASSDRDGNTIYF.

CDR3 sequence: CASSPHVAGTGDGYTF. In DNA, the CDR3 is TGTGCCAGCAGCCCCCACGTAGCCGGGACAGGGGATGGCTACACCTTC. This rearrangement joins TRBV7-8 to TRBJ1-2; TRBD1 matches at 10 bases. The CDR3 covers 16 residues. Germline V gene sequence: CDR1 SGHVS, CDR2 FQNEAQ. V lost 5 bases, J lost 6 bases, and 12 bases stayed unmatched.

This rearrangement joins TRBV7-9 to TRBJ1-2; D is undetermined. There are 14 residues in the CDR3. The germline V gene encodes CDR1 SEHNR and CDR2 FQNEAQ (reference sequence). V gave up 8 bases and J gave up 6 bases, with 19 bases separating them. The CDR3 DNA sequence: TGTGCCAGCGGAAAACTTGTAACCGTTGATGGCTACACCTTC. It specifies CASGKLVTVDGYTF.

The J gene is TRBJ1-1, the V gene TRBV27; D remains unclear. The CDR3 is 13 residues long. With 2 bases removed from V and 4 bases from J, the gap between germline ends came to 8 bases. Germline V lookup: CDR1 MNHEY, CDR2 SMNVEV (reference sequence). The CDR3 reads CASSLGGSTEAFF. As DNA, the CDR3 is TGTGCCAGCAGTTTAGGTGGGAGCACTGAAGCTTTCTTT.

This chain connects TRBV27 to TRBJ1-5; 7 bases fit TRBD1. V lost 3 bases to trimming and J lost 6 bases; unmatched junction nucleotides: 5. The germline gives CDR1 MNHEY, CDR2 SMNVEV (reference sequence). The CDR3 sequence is 14 residues long. The DNA for the CDR3 is TGTGCCAGCAGTTTCACAGGGGTAGGTCAGCCCCAGCATTTT. This translates into CASSFTGVGQPQHF.

The table lists this clone with a few counts. The chain carries TRBV4-1 and TRBJ2-2; D unclear. From germline, CDR1 is MGHRA and CDR2 YSYEKL. The germline V and J ends were trimmed by 0 bases and 2 bases, with 10 bases remaining between them. The CDR3 extends over 16 amino acids. CDR3 coding DNA: TGCGCCAGCAGCCAAGATCGTATAGGTAACACCGGGGAGCTGTTTTTT. Its protein product is CASSQDRIGNTGELFF.

The CDR3 is CASSSYGGEQPQHF. The CDR3 DNA is TGTGCCAGCAGTTCCTACGGGGGTGAGCAGCCCCAGCATTTT. The V gene is TRBV27, the J gene TRBJ1-5; D possibly corresponds to TRBD1 (5 bases). V dropped 4 bases and J dropped 7 bases, with 14 bases sitting between them. This CDR3 spans 14 amino acids. Germline-derived CDR1 and CDR2 are MNHEY and SMNVEV (reference sequence).

This chain links TRBV5-6 with TRBJ2-1, with D tentatively TRBD1 (5 bases). The V end lost 0 bases, the J end lost 8 bases, and 15 bases lay between the germline ends. The CDR3 runs to 15 residues. The germline CDR1 and CDR2 sequences are SGHDT and YYEEEE. The CDR3 loop reads CASSLGQGILHEQFF. The CDR3 DNA is TGTGCCAGCAGCTTGGGTCAGGGAATTTTGCATGAGCAGTTCTTC.

This chain joins TRBV4-1 and TRBJ1-1; weak D call: TRBD1 (5 bases). The CDR3 spans 15 residues. V gave up 4 bases and J gave up 2 bases, with 14 bases separating them. Looked up from germline, CDR1 is MGHRA and CDR2 is YSYEKL. As DNA, the CDR3 is TGCGCCAGCAGCCTCAGAACGGGACGCAACACTGAAGCTTTCTTT. Protein product: CASSLRTGRNTEAFF.

The chain combines TRBV5-4 with TRBJ1-1, with 9 bases lining up with TRBD1. The CDR3 is 15 amino acids. Germline CDR1 SGHNT, CDR2 YYREEE (reference sequence). The junction had 3 bases not matched to a gene; V was cut back by 3 bases and J by 0 bases. Here the CDR3 DNA reads TGTGCCAGCAGCTCCCGGGACAGGGTGAACACTGAAGCTTTCTTT. Protein product: CASSSRDRVNTEAFF.

The genes are TRBV5-1 and TRBJ2-5, with D unclear. The end of the DNA fits TRBJ2-7 better, so the J call may be wrong. Per germline, CDR1 SGHRS and CDR2 YFSETQ. This CDR3 spans 14 amino acids. Here the CDR3 reads CASSLGLPSNEQYF. The CDR3 DNA reads TGCGCCAGCAGCTTGGGACTTCCTTCCAACGAGCAGTACTTC.

This clone appeared a few times. The chain recombines TRBV2 with TRBJ1-5, with 7 bases identical to TRBD1. CDR1 SNHLY and CDR2 FYNNEI come from the germline V gene. The CDR3 runs to 13 residues. Trimming took 7 bases from V and 3 from J; bases not matched to a gene: 3. CDR3 bases: TGTGCCAGCACCGGACAGGACAATCAGCCCCAGCATTTT. Amino acids: CASTGQDNQPQHF. The whole variable domain, remainder taken from reference TRBV2 and TRBJ1-5, is EPEVTQTPSHQVTQMGQEVILRCVPISNHLYFYWYRQILGQKVEFLVSFYNNEISEKSEIFDDQFSVERPDGSNFTLKIRSTKLEDSAMYFCASTGQDNQPQHFGDGTRLSIL.

The rearrangement uses TRBV7-6 and TRBJ1-2; a weak D match, TRBD1 (5 bases). This CDR3 region has 16 residues. V lost 6 bases and J 4 bases, leaving 21 bases between the germline ends. The V gene's germline CDR1 is SGHVS and CDR2 FNYEAQ. CDR3 region: CASSPGLQDTLYGYTF. The CDR3 coding sequence is TGTGCCAGCAGTCCAGGGCTGCAGGACACCCTCTATGGCTACACCTTC.

J is TRBJ2-3 and V is TRBV5-3; 9 nucleotides align to TRBD2. TRBV5-3 falls under the ORF class, with uncertain function. The CDR3 runs to 15 residues. The V and J ends lost 8 bases and 2 bases, in that order; junction bases with no gene match: 9. CDR3 coding DNA: TGTGCCAGGAGTTTTAGCGGGGGCCCCACAGATACGCAGTATTTT. Residues: CARSFSGGPTDTQYF.

This clone was seen a handful of times. The V and J genes are TRBV27 and TRBJ2-7; 8 bases align to TRBD1. V lost 4 bases, J lost 3 bases, and 5 bases stayed unmatched. Germline CDR1 is MNHEY and CDR2 is SMNVEV (reference sequence). The CDR3 consists of 14 residues. CDR3: CASSYRTGFYEQYF. The CDR3 DNA is TGTGCCAGCAGTTATCGGACAGGGTTCTACGAGCAGTACTTC.

The V gene is TRBV7-9, the J gene TRBJ2-3, with 11 bases matching TRBD1. The junction had 11 bases not matched to a gene; V was cut back by 6 bases and J by 3 bases. The CDR3 totals 17 residues. Germline V gives CDR1 SEHNR, CDR2 FQNEAQ (reference sequence). Written as DNA, the CDR3 is TGTGCCAGCAGGCCGACTGGACAGGGGGCCGGGACAGATACGCAGTATTTT. This codes for CASRPTGQGAGTDTQYF.

Worth noting for this clone: One junction end does not reproduce the germline sequence, and a read error may be involved. This chain links TRBV10-3 with TRBJ2-5; D gene unclear. Germline V gene data show CDR1 as ENHRY and CDR2 as SYGVKD. The CDR3 contains 15 residues. The CDR3 is CASSEIDGDQETQYF. DNA for the CDR3: TGTGCCAGCAGTGAAATCGATGGGGACCAAGAGACCCAGTACTTC.

The CDR3 DNA follows: TGTGCCAGCAGCTTGTTAGGACCCTACGAGCAGTACTTC. Its translation: CASSLLGPYEQYF. This chain joins TRBV5-5 and TRBJ2-7; no clear D. CDR3 size: 13 residues. The V end lost 1 base, the J end lost 2 bases, and 7 bases lay between the germline ends. Germline V gene data show CDR1 as SGHKS and CDR2 as YYEKEE (reference sequence).

J is TRBJ1-3 and V is TRBV15, with D unresolved. With 1 base removed from V and 2 bases from J, the gap between germline ends came to 9 bases. From germline, CDR1 is LNHNV and CDR2 YYDKDF (reference sequence). This CDR3 has 15 residues. The CDR3 protein is CATSRGLFAGNTIYF. CDR3 DNA: TGTGCCACCAGCAGAGGACTCTTCGCTGGAAACACCATATATTTT.